Each of the 16 T cell receptor beta chains below was sequenced from the same sample in a study of OX40 agonist ivuxolimab in advanced cancers. Repertoires were generated with immunoSEQ multiplex PCR, while TCRdb's copy carries only in-frame clones and drops some. The data show about 48,000 clones, with roughly 85% seen just once and around 9% held by the top ten. Sequenced here: CD4+ or CD8+ T cells sorted from blood, sampled in a trial of the OX40 agonist ivuxolimab. The receptor set was obtained from an adult with an advanced solid tumor such as melanoma, head and neck, liver or kidney cancer.

The chain couples TRBV5-4 to TRBJ2-1; TRBD2 matches 15 bases. CDR1 is SGHNT, CDR2 YYREEE, per germline (reference sequence). The CDR3 loop spans 16 amino acids. With V trimmed by 3 bases and J by 4 bases, 2 bases remained unmatched. CDR3 nucleotides: TGTGCCAGCAGCTCGGGACTAGCGGGAGGTTACAATGAGCAGTTCTTC. Translating gives CASSSGLAGGYNEQFF. Full variable domain (outside the CDR3, taken from reference TRBV5-4 and TRBJ2-1): ETGVTQSPTHLIKTRGQQVTLRCSSQSGHNTVSWYQQALGQGPQFIFQYYREEENGRGNFPPRFSGLQFPNYSSELNVNALELDDSALYLCASSSGLAGGYNEQFFGPGTRLTVL.

This chain connects TRBV4-1 to TRBJ1-4; D gene uncertain. This CDR3 is 15 amino acids long. CDR1 MGHRA and CDR2 YSYEKL come from the germline V gene. The V gene lost 1 base and the J gene lost 8 bases, with 14 bases spanning the gap. The CDR3 coding sequence is TGCGCCAGCAGCCAAGGAGCAGGCCAGTCGGAAAAACTGTTTTTT. Its protein product is CASSQGAGQSEKLFF.

J is TRBJ1-3 and V is TRBV7-9, with unresolved D. The V gene's germline CDR1 is SEHNR and CDR2 FQNEAQ (reference sequence). The V end lost 8 bases, the J end lost 2 bases, and 10 bases lay between the germline ends. The CDR3 covers 13 residues. This CDR3 is CASFRQTGNTIYF. CDR3 nucleotide sequence: TGTGCCAGCTTCAGGCAAACTGGAAACACCATATATTTT. Together with reference TRBV7-9 and TRBJ1-3, the CDR3 gives the full variable domain: DTGVSQNPRHKITKRGQNVTFRCDPISEHNRLYWYRQTLGQGPEFLTYFQNEAQLEKSRLLSDRFSAERPKGSFSTLEIQRTEQGDSAMYLCASFRQTGNTIYFGEGSWLTVV.

Remarks on this clone: Other DNA sequences within the sample encode an identical CDR3. This chain connects TRBV11-2 to TRBJ2-3; TRBD1 is a possible D gene (5 bases). Looked up from germline, CDR1 is SGHAT and CDR2 is FQNNGV. This CDR3 is 14 amino acids long. V was shortened by 3 bases and J by 2 bases, with 9 bases between the two germline ends. The chain's CDR3 is CASSLGRSTDTQYF. The CDR3, as DNA: TGTGCCAGCAGCTTGGGGCGTTCCACAGATACGCAGTATTTT.

This chain uses TRBV7-6 with TRBJ2-1, with D maybe TRBD1 (5 bases). Trimming pared 4 bases from V and 5 bases from J, leaving 12 bases between. The CDR3 runs 14 residues. Germline-derived CDR1 and CDR2 are SGHVS and FNYEAQ. CDR3 coding DNA: TGTGCCAGCAGCTCTCCGACAGCCAACAATGAGCAGTTCTTC. This codes for CASSSPTANNEQFF. The entire variable domain, with the rest obtained from reference TRBV7-6 and TRBJ2-1, is as follows: GAGVSQSPRYKVTKRGQDVALRCDPISGHVSLYWYRQALGQGPEFLTYFNYEAQQDKSGLPNDRFSAERPEGSISTLTIQRTEQRDSAMYRCASSSPTANNEQFFGPGTRLTVL.

The rearrangement links TRBV5-1 to TRBJ2-3, with D possibly called TRBD1 or TRBD2 (5 bases each). This CDR3 is built from 15 residues. Trimming pared 3 bases from V and 5 bases from J, leaving 16 bases between. The V gene's germline CDR1 is SGHRS and CDR2 YFSETQ. CDR3 loop: CASSYRGTERDTQYF. The CDR3 DNA reads TGCGCCAGCAGCTACAGAGGGACGGAACGAGATACGCAGTATTTT.

This chain uses TRBV6-5 with TRBJ1-1; 10 nucleotides align to TRBD1. The CDR3 consists of 13 residues. Trimming cost V 10 bases and J 1 base; bases outside gene matches: 3. Germline-derived CDR1 and CDR2 are MNHEY and SVGAGI. The CDR3 DNA is TGTGCCACAGACAGGGGGCCGAACACTGAAGCTTTCTTT. Translating gives CATDRGPNTEAFF.

Within the sample, this clone is medium-sized. The J gene is TRBJ2-5, the V gene TRBV9; possible D gene TRBD2, 5 bases. V lost 0 bases to trimming and J lost 2 bases, with 11 bases between them. The CDR3 sequence is 15 residues long. The V gene's germline CDR1 is SGDLS and CDR2 YYNGEE. CDR3 nucleotide sequence: TGTGCCAGCAGCGTAGGCAGCGGACCACAAGAGACCCAGTACTTC. Amino acids: CASSVGSGPQETQYF.

This clone was found a few times. The rearrangement joins TRBV2 to TRBJ1-5; D may be TRBD1 (5 bases). Trimming stripped 6 bases from V and 0 bases from J, with 9 bases between. Germline values: CDR1 SNHLY, CDR2 FYNNEI. This CDR3 has 14 residues. CDR3 loop: CASRDNYSNQPQHF. In DNA form, the CDR3 reads TGTGCCAGCAGGGACAACTATAGCAATCAGCCCCAGCATTTT.

The chain employs TRBV7-3 and TRBJ2-2; TRBD2 matches 10 bases. V was clipped by 5 bases and J by 4 bases; unmatched bases: 7. The CDR3 contains 16 residues. Germline values: CDR1 SGHTA, CDR2 FQGTGA. This CDR3 reads CASSQGTSAITGELFF. CDR3 bases: TGTGCCAGCAGCCAAGGGACTAGCGCTATCACCGGGGAGCTGTTTTTT. The full variable domain, its missing parts supplied by reference TRBV7-3 and TRBJ2-2, is GAGVSQTPSNKVTEKGKYVELRCDPISGHTALYWYRQSLGQGPEFLIYFQGTGAADDSGLPNDRFFAVRPEGSVSTLKIQRTERGDSAVYLCASSQGTSAITGELFFGEGSRLTVL.

The genes are TRBV5-1 and TRBJ2-3; weak D call: TRBD2 (7 bases). Germline CDR1 is SGHRS and CDR2 is YFSETQ. The germline V and J ends were trimmed by 7 bases and 2 bases, with 23 bases remaining between them. The CDR3 loop spans 17 amino acids. The CDR3 coding sequence is TGCGCCAGCGCCCCGGGGGGCGGGCTCCCCCCCACAGATACGCAGTATTTT. Protein: CASAPGGGLPPTDTQYF.

The chain carries TRBV5-6 and TRBJ2-7; D is uncertain. Germline V CDR1 and CDR2: SGHDT, YYEEEE. This CDR3 has 13 amino acids. Trimming removed 5 bases at V and 4 bases at J, with 13 bases between. Here the CDR3 DNA reads TGTGCCAGCAGGGTTGGGTTGGGGTACGAGCAGTACTTC. It specifies CASRVGLGYEQYF.

The J gene is TRBJ1-4, the V gene TRBV6-6; a possible D gene is TRBD1 (5 bases). The CDR3 loop spans 14 amino acids. The V and J ends lost 5 bases and 2 bases respectively, with 9 bases between them. CDR1 and CDR2 (germline): MNHNY, SVGAGI (reference sequence). CDR3 loop: CASSRGGTNEKLFF. CDR3 DNA sequence: TGTGCCAGCAGTAGGGGAGGCACTAATGAAAAACTGTTTTTT.

The chain joins TRBV7-8 to TRBJ1-1, with 8 bases identical to TRBD1. CDR1 is SGHVS and CDR2 is FQNEAQ in the germline V gene. The CDR3 extends over 17 amino acids. Trimming removed 2 bases from V and 5 bases from J; junction bases left unmatched: 13. As DNA, the CDR3 is TGTGCCAGCAGCTTATTCATACCAGGGGGCCCTCCAACTGAAGCTTTCTTT. This sequence encodes CASSLFIPGGPPTEAFF.

The CDR3 region is CASSLGGRGNTIYF. The CDR3 DNA reads TGTGCCAGCAGCTTAGGGGGACGTGGAAACACCATATATTTT. The V and J genes are TRBV11-2 and TRBJ1-3; D is possibly TRBD1 (5 bases). Trimming stripped 1 base from V and 3 bases from J, with 7 bases between. This CDR3 has 14 residues. Germline V lookup: CDR1 SGHAT, CDR2 FQNNGV. Supplemented by reference TRBV11-2 and TRBJ1-3, the full variable domain reads EAGVAQSPRYKIIEKRQSVAFWCNPISGHATLYWYQQILGQGPKLLIQFQNNGVVDDSQLPKDRFSAERLKGVDSTLKIQPAKLEDSAVYLCASSLGGRGNTIYFGEGSWLTVV.

The chain has TRBV30 and TRBJ2-7; D not certain. CDR1 is GTSNPN, CDR2 SVGIG, per germline (reference sequence). CDR3 length: 14 residues. Between the trimmed V and J ends, which lost 0 bases and 3 bases, there was a span of 12 bases. The CDR3 nucleotides are TGTGCCTGGAGTGTACTGGGTGATGTCTACGAGCAGTACTTC. Translated: CAWSVLGDVYEQYF.